The following is a T cell receptor beta chain sequence with its context. Its antigen is as yet unknown. The protocol was immunoSEQ multiplex PCR, while the TCRdb copy is restricted to in-frame clones and leaves out a portion. The sample records more than 85,000 clones, about 93% being singletons. These data are taken from a study of graft-versus-host responses after intestinal transplantation. Study background: Multivisceral, liver-intestinal, or isolated intestinal grafts went to recipients.

Notes on the study in general: Allograft clonal ratios (graft-versus-host to host-versus-graft) were high in patients who had graft-donor T cell macrochimerism.

This clonotype was sampled from a human donor who received an intestinal transplant. The sample in question was unstimulated CD8+ T cells sorted from spleen or lymph node cells, obtained before intestinal transplant.

The CDR3: CASSTGLDPLGEQYF. Written as DNA, the CDR3 is TGTGCCAGCAGCACCGGACTAGATCCGCTGGGGGAGCAGTACTTC. The chain employs TRBV7-9 and TRBJ2-7; 7 positions agree with TRBD2. Germline trimming cut 5 bases from V and 7 bases from J; bases unmatched to any gene: 14. This CDR3 comprises 15 residues. CDR1 and CDR2 from the germline V gene are SEHNR and FQNEAQ (reference sequence).